This is a list of T cell receptor beta chains from one sample in a study of CD8+ T cells in alopecia areata. Generated by immunoSEQ multiplex PCR, the TCRdb table keeps only in-frame clones and is missing some. The table lists some 110,000 clones, about 60% of them singletons. Material: CD8+ T cells sorted from blood, obtained at week 24, from a patient treated with tofacitinib. The receptors come from a human donor with alopecia areata. Each CDR3 is given with its conserved first and last residue. Fields, in order: clone size, J gene, V gene, CDR3 protein. Size is omitted from some rows. Given values are once, few, many or a class for expanded clones.

. | TRBJ2-5 | TRBV14 | CASSLWGRETQYF
. | TRBJ1-2 | TRBV5-1 | CASSLLVRKKNDYGYTF
. | . | TRBV14 | CASSSDVLWYEQYF
. | TRBJ1-5 | TRBV6-5 | CASGGGEGNQPQHF
. | TRBJ1-1 | TRBV19 | CASSIVWTGGRNTEAFF
. | TRBJ1-2 | TRBV29-1 | CSVEDPTVNIFYGYTF
. | TRBJ1-5 | TRBV30 | CAWSVGQGGDQPQHF
. | TRBJ2-7 | TRBV4-1 | CASSHLDSTYEQYF
. | TRBJ1-2 | TRBV2 | CASSEGTGSFNYGYTF
few | TRBJ1-2 | TRBV29-1 | CSVEDRARVNYGYTF
. | TRBJ2-5 | TRBV7-9 | CASSLPSSGGWETQYF
. | TRBJ2-1 | TRBV6-5 | CASSSPDQGGNEQFF
. | TRBJ2-1 | TRBV7-6 | CASSLGGVSSYNEQFF
. | TRBJ1-4 | TRBV7-9 | CASKTGNEKLFF
. | TRBJ2-3 | TRBV4-3 | CASSQDTAGDASVDTQYF
. | TRBJ1-6 | TRBV4-2 | CASSHPGQGNSPLHF
. | TRBJ2-1 | TRBV2 | CASSLGSYNEQFF
. | TRBJ2-3 | TRBV7-9 | CASRGQGIKTDTQYF
. | TRBJ2-7 | TRBV6-1 | CASSSTGGNAQYF
. | TRBJ2-1 | TRBV11-2 | CASSLSLSSGAYNEQFF
few | TRBJ2-1 | TRBV6-5 | CASSYSSGERTNEQFF
. | TRBJ1-2 | TRBV6-5 | CASSSPRQGSYGYTF
. | TRBJ2-5 | TRBV15 | CATSREGEGLEETQYF
. | TRBJ1-4 | TRBV7-6 | CASKPRARGVDEKLFF
. | TRBJ2-2 | TRBV11-2 | CASSLLTGELFF
few | TRBJ1-1 | TRBV5-1 | CASSQRTAGTEAFF
. | TRBJ1-2 | TRBV9 | CASSGPAISGYTF
. | TRBJ2-7 | TRBV27 | CASSAGGYEQYF